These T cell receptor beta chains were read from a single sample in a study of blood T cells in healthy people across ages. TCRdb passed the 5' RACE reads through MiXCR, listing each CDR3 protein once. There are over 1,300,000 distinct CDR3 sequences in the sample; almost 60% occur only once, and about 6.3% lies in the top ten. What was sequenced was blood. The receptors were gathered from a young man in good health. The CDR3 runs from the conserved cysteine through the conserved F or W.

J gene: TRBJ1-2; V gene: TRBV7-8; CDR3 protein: CASRGETGGYYGYTF
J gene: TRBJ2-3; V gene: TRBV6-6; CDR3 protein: CASISVDPSTDTQYF
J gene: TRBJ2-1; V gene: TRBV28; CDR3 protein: CASTAGGLFNEQFF
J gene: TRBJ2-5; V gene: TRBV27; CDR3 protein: CASSLGGSGAYKQYF
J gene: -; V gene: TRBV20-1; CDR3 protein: CSATLNYEQYF
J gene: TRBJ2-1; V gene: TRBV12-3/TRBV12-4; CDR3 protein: CASTRSGSSLNEQFF
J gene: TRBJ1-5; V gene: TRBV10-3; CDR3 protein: CAIRARTDQPQHF
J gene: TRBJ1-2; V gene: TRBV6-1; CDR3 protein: CASGKGNYGYTF
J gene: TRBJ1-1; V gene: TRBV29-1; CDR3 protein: CSVEWGRTEAFF
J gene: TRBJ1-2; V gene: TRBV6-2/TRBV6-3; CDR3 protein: CASSYSRGIPSYGYTF
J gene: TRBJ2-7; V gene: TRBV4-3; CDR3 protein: CASSNGQGASYEQYF
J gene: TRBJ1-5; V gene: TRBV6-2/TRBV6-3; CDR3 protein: CASSYRAADPYSNQPQHF
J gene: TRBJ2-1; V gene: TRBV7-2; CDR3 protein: CASSSLDPYNNEQFF
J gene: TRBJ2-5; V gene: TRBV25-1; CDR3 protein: CASSEYVEPQYF
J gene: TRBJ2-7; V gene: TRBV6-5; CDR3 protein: CASGGRSLLEQYF
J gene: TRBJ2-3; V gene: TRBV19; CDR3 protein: CASNPGIGTDTQYF
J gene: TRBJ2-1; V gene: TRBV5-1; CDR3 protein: CASSSHGSGAENEQFF
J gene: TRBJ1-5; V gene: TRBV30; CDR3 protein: CAWKTQGGYQPQHF
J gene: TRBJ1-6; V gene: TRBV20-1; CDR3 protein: CSGTEAYNSPLHF
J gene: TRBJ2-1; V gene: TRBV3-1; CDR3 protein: CASRVRLAGSDEQFF
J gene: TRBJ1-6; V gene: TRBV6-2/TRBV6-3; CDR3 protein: CASRPETLYNSPLHF
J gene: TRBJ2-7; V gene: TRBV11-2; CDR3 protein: CASSLDRSIQYF
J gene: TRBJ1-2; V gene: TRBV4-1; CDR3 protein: CASSHKTAASNYGYTF
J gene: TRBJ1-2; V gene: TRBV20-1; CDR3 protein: CSARGVYRYGYTF
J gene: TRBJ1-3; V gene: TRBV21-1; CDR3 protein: CAVDTYHVNTIYF
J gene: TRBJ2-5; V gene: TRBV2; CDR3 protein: CASSEQNQETQYF
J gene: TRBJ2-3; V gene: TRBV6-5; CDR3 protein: CASSYGLVGTDTQYF
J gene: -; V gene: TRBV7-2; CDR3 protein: CASSFGPTQYF
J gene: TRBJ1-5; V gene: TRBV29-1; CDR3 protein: CSVQRTGRRSDSNQPQHF
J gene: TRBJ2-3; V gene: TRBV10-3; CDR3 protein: CAISMGLAETDTQYF
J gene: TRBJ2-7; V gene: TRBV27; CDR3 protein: CASKVGLDVYEQYF
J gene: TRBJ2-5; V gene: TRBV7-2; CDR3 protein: CASSLDLVGTQYF
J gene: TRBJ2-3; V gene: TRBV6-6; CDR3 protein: CASSYSDMSRTDTQYF
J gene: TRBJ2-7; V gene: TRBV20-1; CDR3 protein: CSAKHPQGATYEQYF
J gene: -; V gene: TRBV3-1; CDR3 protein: CASSPQNHHEQYF
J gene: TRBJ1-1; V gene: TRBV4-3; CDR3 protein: CASSQRQGLVTEAFF
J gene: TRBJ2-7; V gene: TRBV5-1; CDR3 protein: CASSLAGTSDYEQYF
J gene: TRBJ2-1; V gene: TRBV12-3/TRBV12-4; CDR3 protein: CASTLSGSRYNEQFF
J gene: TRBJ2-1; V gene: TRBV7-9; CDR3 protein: CASSFRDKEQFF
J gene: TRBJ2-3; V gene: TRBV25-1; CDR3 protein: CASSDPPYTDTQYF
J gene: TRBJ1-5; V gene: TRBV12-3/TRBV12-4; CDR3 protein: CASSLVLQPQHF
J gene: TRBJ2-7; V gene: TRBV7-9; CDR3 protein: CASRNRDKSYEQYF
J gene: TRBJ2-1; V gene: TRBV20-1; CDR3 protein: CKGVSYNEQFF
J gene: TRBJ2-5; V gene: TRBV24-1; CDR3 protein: CATRTPEQGDKETQYF
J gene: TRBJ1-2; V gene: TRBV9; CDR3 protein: CASSGTYELGYGYTF
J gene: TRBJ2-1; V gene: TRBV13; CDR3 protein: CASSALGLAGESSYNEQFF
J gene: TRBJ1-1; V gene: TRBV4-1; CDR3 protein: CASSQDPDGGVAFF
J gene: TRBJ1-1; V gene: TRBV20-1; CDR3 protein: CSAADRGTWETEAFF
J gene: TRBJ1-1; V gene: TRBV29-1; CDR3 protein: CSGGRGGTEAFF
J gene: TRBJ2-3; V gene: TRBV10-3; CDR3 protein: CAISVSGSTDTQYF
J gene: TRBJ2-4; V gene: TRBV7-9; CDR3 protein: CASSLATPPGNIQYF
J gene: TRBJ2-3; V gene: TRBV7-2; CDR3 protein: CASSSQVRAGGRPDTQYF
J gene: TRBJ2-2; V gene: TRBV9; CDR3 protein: CASSVEAALGIGELFF
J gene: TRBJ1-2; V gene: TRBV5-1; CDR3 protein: CASSLIQGGYTF